This is a list of T cell receptor beta chains from one sample in a study of T-cell reconstitution after alpha-beta-depleted transplantation in children. TCRdb re-called the PCR reads through MiXCR, storing one row per CDR3 protein. The sample lists about 610,000 distinct CDR3 sequences; over 9.5% were seen once. The sequences come from PBMCs from the stem cell graft donor, collected from the stem cell graft. These receptors all come from a human donor who donated a stem cell graft to a child with acute myeloid leukemia. Both conserved end residues are part of each CDR3. The D gene is left open where the match is weak. Clone size is stated in some rows and not others, as once, few, many or a class when expanded.

j_gene | d_gene | v_gene | abundance | CDR3nt | CDR3aa
TRBJ1-1 | . | TRBV6-4 | . | TGTGCCAGCAAGGAGCATCCGAACACTGAAGCTTTCTTT | CASKEHPNTEAFF
TRBJ2-5 | . | TRBV7-9 | few | TGTGCCAGCAGCCCCGAGGCTGGAATCCAAGAGACCCAGTACTTC | CASSPEAGIQETQYF
TRBJ1-4 | . | TRBV12-3/TRBV12-4 | . | TGTGCCAGCAGTTTAGGAGGAGGGATTACTGAAAAACTGTTTTTT | CASSLGGGITEKLFF
TRBJ2-1 | TRBD2 | TRBV20-1 | few | TGCAGTGCCCCACTAGCGTCGAATGAGCAGTTCTTC | CSAPLASNEQFF
TRBJ2-7 | TRBD1 | TRBV7-9 | . | TGTGCCAGCAGCTTTTCAGGGGGAGCGGCCTACGAGCAGTACTTC | CASSFSGGAAYEQYF
TRBJ2-7 | TRBD1 | TRBV11-2 | . | TGTGCCAGCAGCTTGGGACAGTACGCCCGGGGCGAGCAGTACTTC | CASSLGQYARGEQYF
TRBJ1-4 | . | TRBV15 | few | TGTGCCACCAGCAGAGATTGGAGGGTAACTAATGAAAAACTGTTTTTT | CATSRDWRVTNEKLFF
TRBJ2-7 | . | TRBV20-1 | many | TGCAGTGCTAATCTGGCGGGACGTCTCTACGAGCAGTACTTC | CSANLAGRLYEQYF
TRBJ2-7 | . | TRBV29-1 | many | TGCAGCGTTGAAGATCCGGGCCGGGCCTACGAGCAGTACTTC | CSVEDPGRAYEQYF
TRBJ2-3 | . | TRBV7-6 | many | TGTGCCAGCAGCTTAGGCGGAAACACAGATACGCAGTATTTT | CASSLGGNTDTQYF
TRBJ2-7 | . | TRBV20-1 | . | TGCAGTGCTAGCCCCCCCCGCGGGTTCTACGAGCAGTACTTC | CSASPPRGFYEQYF
TRBJ2-3 | . | TRBV4-3 | many | TGCGCCAGCAGCCCCGAATCTGGGGATACGCAGTATTTT | CASSPESGDTQYF
TRBJ2-1 | . | TRBV15 | . | TGTGCCTCTTCACCAACTGCTTTCGATGAGCAGTTCTTC | CASSPTAFDEQFF
TRBJ1-2 | . | TRBV12-3/TRBV12-4 | few | TGTGCCAGCGACCGGGGGGGCCTCGGGGGCTACACCTTC | CASDRGGLGGYTF
TRBJ2-7 | . | TRBV10-3 | many | TGTGCCATCAGTGAGTCGAGCACGGGAGATAGGGAGCAGTACTTC | CAISESSTGDREQYF
TRBJ2-5 | . | TRBV11-1 | many | TGTGCCAGCAGCCCATGGGCTGGGGAGACCCAGTACTTC | CASSPWAGETQYF
TRBJ1-3 | . | TRBV29-1 | . | TGCAGCGGCGTAACGGACTCAAACTCTGGAAACACCATATATTTT | CSGVTDSNSGNTIYF
TRBJ2-7 | . | TRBV5-1 | many | TGCGCCAGCAGCTCCCCCACCGGGTCGAGCTCCTACGAGCAGTACTTC | CASSSPTGSSSYEQYF
TRBJ1-1 | . | TRBV7-8 | few | TGTGCCAGCAGCCCACCGGGAACGGCTGAAGCTTTCTTT | CASSPPGTAEAFF
TRBJ2-1 | . | TRBV20-1 | few | TGCAGTGCTAGCTTCCCGTTCTTC | CSASFPFF
TRBJ1-2 | . | TRBV20-1 | . | TGCAGTGCTAAGGGGAACACCTCTAACTATGGCTACACCTTC | CSAKGNTSNYGYTF
TRBJ2-1 | . | TRBV14 | many | TGTGCCAGCAGCCGTCGGACTGATTTGCAAGAGCAGTTCTTC | CASSRRTDLQEQFF
TRBJ1-5 | . | TRBV12-3/TRBV12-4 | many | TGTGCCAGCAGCCCGGCGTCCGTCCAGCATTTT | CASSPASVQHF
TRBJ1-2 | TRBD1 | TRBV20-1 | many | TGCAGTGCTCTGGACAGGGGGCAAGGCTACACCTTC | CSALDRGQGYTF
TRBJ1-2 | TRBD1 | TRBV2 | few | TGTGCCAGCAGGCAAAACAGGGGGGGAGGGGATGGCTACACCTTC | CASRQNRGGGDGYTF
TRBJ2-7 | TRBD2 | TRBV7-2 | many | TGTGCCAGCAGCCGACTAGCGGGAACAACCTACGAGCAGTACTTC | CASSRLAGTTYEQYF
TRBJ2-2 | . | TRBV29-1 | . | TGCAGCGTTTTTAGTAAGGCCGGGGAGCTGTTTTTT | CSVFSKAGELFF
TRBJ2-1 | . | TRBV12-3/TRBV12-4 | . | TGTGCCAGCAGTTTAAGGCAAAACAATGAGCAGTTCTTC | CASSLRQNNEQFF
TRBJ2-5 | TRBD2 | TRBV3-1 | . | TGTGCCAGCAGTTTCCCTAGCGGGAGGAGGGAGACCCAGTACTTC | CASSFPSGRRETQYF
TRBJ2-3 | TRBD2 | TRBV7-2 | few | TGTGCCAGCAGCTTAGCGCCTAGCGGGACTCACACAGATACGCAGTATTTT | CASSLAPSGTHTDTQYF
TRBJ2-1 | . | TRBV7-2 | few | TGTGCCAGCAGCCCTAGTCCCAGTCCCTACGAGCAGTTCTTC | CASSPSPSPYEQFF
TRBJ2-2 | . | TRBV5-6 | few | TGTGCCAGCAGCAGAAGGTTGGACACCGGGGAGCTGTTTTTT | CASSRRLDTGELFF